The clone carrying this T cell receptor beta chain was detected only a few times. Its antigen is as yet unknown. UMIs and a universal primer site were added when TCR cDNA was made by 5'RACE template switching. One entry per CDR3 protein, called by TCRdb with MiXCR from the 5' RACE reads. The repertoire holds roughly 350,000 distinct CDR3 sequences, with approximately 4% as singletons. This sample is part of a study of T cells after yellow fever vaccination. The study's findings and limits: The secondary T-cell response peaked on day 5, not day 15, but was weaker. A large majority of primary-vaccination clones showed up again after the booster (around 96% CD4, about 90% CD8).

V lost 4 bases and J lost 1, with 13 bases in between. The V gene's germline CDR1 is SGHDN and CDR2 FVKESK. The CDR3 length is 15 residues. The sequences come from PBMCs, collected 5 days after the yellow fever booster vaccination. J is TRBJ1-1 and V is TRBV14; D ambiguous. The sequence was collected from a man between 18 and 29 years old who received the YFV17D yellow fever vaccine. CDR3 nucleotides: TGTGCCAGCAGCCTTCAGCTGGCGTCGAACACTGAAGCTTTCTTT. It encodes CASSLQLASNTEAFF.